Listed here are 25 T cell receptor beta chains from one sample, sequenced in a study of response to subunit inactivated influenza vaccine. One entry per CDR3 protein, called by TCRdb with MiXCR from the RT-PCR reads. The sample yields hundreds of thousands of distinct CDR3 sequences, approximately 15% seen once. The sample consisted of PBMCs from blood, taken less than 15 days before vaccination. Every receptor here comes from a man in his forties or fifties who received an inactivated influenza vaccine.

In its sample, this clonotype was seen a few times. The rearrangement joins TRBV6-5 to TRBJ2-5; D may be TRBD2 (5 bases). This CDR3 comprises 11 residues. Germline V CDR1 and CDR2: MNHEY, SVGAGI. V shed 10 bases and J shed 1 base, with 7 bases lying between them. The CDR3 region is CATGIQETQYF. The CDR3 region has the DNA TGTGCCACCGGGATCCAAGAGACCCAGTACTTC.

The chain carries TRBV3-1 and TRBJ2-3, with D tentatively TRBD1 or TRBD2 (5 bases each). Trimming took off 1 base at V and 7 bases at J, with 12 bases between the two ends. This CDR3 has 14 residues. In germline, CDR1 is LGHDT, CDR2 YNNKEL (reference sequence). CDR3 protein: CASSQVDSGYTQYF. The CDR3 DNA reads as TGTGCCAGCAGCCAAGTAGACAGCGGTTATACGCAGTATTTT.

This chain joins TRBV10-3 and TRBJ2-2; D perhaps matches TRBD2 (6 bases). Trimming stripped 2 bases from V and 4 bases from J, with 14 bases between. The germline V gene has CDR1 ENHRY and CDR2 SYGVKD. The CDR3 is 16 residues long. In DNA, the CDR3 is TGTGCCATCAGTGAGGTGTGGCAGGGAGGCACCGGGGAGCTGTTTTTT. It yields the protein CAISEVWQGGTGELFF.

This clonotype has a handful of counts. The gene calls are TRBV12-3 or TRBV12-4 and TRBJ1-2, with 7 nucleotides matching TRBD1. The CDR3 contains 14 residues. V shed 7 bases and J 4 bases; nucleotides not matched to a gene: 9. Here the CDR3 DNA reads TGTGCCAGCAACCTGGGACAGTTGAGCTATGGCTACACCTTC. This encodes CASNLGQLSYGYTF.

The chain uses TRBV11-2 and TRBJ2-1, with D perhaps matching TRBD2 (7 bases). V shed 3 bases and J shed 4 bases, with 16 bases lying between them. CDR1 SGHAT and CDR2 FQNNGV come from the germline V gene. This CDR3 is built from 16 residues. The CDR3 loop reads CASSFQGRGPYNEQFF. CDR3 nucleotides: TGTGCCAGCAGCTTTCAGGGGCGGGGGCCGTACAATGAGCAGTTCTTC.

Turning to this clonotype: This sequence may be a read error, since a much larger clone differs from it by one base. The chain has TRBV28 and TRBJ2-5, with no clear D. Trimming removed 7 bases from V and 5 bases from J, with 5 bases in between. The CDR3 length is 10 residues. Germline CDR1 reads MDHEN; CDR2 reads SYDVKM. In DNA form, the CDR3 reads TGTGCCAGCAAGGAGGAGACCCAGTACTTC. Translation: CASKEETQYF. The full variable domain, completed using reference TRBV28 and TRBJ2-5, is DVKVTQSSRYLVKRTGEKVFLECVQDMDHENMFWYRQDPGLGLRLIYFSYDVKMKEKGDIPEGYSVSREKKERFSLILESASTNQTSMYLCASKEETQYFGPGTRLLVL.

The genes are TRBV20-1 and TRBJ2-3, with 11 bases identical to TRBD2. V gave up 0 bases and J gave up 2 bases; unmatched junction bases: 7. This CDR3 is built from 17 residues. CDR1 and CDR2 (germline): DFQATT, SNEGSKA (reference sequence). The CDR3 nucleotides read TGCAGTGCTAGAGACCTCCTAGCGGGGGGCAACACAGATACGCAGTATTTT. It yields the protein CSARDLLAGGNTDTQYF.

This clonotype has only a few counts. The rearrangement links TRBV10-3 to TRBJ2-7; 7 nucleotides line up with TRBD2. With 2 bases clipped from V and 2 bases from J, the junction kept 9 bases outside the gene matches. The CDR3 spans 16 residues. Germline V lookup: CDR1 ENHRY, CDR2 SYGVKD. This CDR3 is CAISETGGRETYEQYF. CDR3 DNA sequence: TGTGCCATCAGTGAGACCGGAGGGCGGGAGACCTACGAGCAGTACTTC.

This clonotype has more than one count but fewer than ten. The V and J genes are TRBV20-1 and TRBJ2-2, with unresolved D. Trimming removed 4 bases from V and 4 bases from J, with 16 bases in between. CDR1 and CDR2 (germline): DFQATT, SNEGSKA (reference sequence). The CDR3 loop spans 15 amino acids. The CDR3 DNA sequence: TGCAGTGCTACAGACCGGGCCACCCCCACCGGGGAGCTGTTTTTT. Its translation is CSATDRATPTGELFF.

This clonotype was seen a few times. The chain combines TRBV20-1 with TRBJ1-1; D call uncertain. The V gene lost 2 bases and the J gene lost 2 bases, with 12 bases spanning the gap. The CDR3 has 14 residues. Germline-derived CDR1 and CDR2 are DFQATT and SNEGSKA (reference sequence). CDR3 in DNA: TGCAGTGCTAGATTAGACGGTAGCAACACTGAAGCTTTCTTT. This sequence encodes CSARLDGSNTEAFF.

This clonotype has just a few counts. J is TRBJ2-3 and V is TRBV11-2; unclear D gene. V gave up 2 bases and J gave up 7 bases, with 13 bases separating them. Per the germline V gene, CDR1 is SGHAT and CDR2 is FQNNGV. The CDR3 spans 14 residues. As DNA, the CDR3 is TGTGCCAGCAGCTTACCGGGTTCCGCCCATACGCAGTATTTT. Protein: CASSLPGSAHTQYF.

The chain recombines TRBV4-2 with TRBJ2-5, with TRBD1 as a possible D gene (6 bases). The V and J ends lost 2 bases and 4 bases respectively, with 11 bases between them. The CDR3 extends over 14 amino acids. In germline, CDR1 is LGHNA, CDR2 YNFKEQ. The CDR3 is CASSQSGQLETQYF. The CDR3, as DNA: TGTGCCAGCAGCCAATCCGGACAGCTAGAGACCCAGTACTTC.

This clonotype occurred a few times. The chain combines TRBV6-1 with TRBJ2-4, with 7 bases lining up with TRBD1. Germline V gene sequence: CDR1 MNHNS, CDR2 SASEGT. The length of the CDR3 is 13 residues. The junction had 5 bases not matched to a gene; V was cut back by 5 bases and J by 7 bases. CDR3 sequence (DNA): TGTGCCAGCAGTCCTCCGGGACAGAACATTCAGTACTTC. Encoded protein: CASSPPGQNIQYF.

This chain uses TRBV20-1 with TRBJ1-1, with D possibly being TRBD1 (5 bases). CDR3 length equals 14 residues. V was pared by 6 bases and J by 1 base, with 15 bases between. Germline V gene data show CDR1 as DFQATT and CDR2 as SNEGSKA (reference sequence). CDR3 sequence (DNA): TGCAGTGCCCCACTTGACAGATCGAACACTGAAGCTTTCTTT. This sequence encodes CSAPLDRSNTEAFF.

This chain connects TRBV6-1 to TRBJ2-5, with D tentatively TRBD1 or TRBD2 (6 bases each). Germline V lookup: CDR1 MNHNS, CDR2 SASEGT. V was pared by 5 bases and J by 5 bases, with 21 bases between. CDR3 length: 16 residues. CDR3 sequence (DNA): TGTGCCAGCAGTCCTTCAACTTGGGGGGCAGTGGAGACCCAGTACTTC. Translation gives CASSPSTWGAVETQYF.

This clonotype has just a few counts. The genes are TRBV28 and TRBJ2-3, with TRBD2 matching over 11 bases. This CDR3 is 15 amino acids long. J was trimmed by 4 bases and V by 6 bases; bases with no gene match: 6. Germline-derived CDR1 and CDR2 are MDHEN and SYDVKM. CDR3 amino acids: CASRETSGNSDTQYF. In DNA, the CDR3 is TGTGCCAGCAGAGAGACTAGCGGGAACTCAGATACGCAGTATTTT. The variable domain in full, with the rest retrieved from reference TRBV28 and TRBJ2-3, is DVKVTQSSRYLVKRTGEKVFLECVQDMDHENMFWYRQDPGLGLRLIYFSYDVKMKEKGDIPEGYSVSREKKERFSLILESASTNQTSMYLCASRETSGNSDTQYFGPGTRLTVL.

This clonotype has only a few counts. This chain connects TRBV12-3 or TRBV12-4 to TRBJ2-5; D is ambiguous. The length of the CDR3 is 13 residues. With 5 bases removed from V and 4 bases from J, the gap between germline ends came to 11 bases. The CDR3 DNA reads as TGTGCCAGCAGTGACACCTCCCGAGAGACCCAGTACTTC. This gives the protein CASSDTSRETQYF.

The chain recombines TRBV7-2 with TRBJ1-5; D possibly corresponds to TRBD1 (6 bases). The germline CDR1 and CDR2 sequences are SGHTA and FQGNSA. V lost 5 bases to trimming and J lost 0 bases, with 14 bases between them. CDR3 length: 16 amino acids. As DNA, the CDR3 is TGTGCCAGCAGCCAAATCGGGGGGGCTAGCAATCAGCCCCAGCATTTT. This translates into CASSQIGGASNQPQHF.

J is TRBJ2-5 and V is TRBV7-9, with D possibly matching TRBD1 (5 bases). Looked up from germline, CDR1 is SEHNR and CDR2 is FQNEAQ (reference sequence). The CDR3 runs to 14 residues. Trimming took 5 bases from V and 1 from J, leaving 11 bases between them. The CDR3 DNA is TGTGCCAGCAGCCGTACGACAGTCCAAGAGACCCAGTACTTC. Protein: CASSRTTVQETQYF.

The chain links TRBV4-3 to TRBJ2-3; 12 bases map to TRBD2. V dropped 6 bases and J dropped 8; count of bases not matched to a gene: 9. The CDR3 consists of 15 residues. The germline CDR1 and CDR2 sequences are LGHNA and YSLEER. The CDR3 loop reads CASSQTSGRRATQYF. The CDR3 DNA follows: TGCGCCAGCAGTCAGACTAGCGGGAGAAGAGCTACGCAGTATTTT.

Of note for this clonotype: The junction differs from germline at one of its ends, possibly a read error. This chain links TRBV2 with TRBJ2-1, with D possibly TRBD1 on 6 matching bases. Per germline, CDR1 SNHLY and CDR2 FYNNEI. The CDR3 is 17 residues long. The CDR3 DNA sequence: TGTACCAGCAGCCCACCGGAAATCGGGGACAACTACAATGAGCAGTTCTTC. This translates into CTSSPPEIGDNYNEQFF.

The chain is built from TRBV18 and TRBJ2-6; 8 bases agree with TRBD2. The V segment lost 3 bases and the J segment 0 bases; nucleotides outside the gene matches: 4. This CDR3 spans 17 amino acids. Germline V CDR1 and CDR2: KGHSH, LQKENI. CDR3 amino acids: CASSPGLVSSGANVLTF. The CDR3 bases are TGTGCCAGCTCACCGGGACTAGTCTCCTCTGGGGCCAACGTCCTGACTTTC.

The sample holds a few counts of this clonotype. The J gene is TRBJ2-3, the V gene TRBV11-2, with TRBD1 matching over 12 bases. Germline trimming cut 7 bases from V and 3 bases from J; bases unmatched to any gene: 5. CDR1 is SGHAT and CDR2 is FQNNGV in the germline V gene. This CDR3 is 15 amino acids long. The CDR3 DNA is TGTGCCAGCACCGGGACAGGGGGCTTGACAGATACGCAGTATTTT. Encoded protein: CASTGTGGLTDTQYF.

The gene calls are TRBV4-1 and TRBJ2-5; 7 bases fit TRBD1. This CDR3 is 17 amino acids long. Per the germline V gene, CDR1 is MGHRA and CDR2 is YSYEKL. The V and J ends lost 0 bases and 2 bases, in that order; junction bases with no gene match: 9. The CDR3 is CASSQDEVLGQQETQYF. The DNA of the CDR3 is TGCGCCAGCAGCCAAGATGAAGTTTTGGGACAGCAAGAGACCCAGTACTTC.

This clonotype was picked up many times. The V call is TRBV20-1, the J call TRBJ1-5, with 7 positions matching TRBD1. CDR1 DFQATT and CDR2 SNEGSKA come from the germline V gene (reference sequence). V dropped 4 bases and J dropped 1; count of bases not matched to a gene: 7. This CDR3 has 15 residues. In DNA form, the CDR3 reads TGCAGTGCTACCAGACAGGGAGGGAGCAATCAGCCCCAGCATTTT. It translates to CSATRQGGSNQPQHF.